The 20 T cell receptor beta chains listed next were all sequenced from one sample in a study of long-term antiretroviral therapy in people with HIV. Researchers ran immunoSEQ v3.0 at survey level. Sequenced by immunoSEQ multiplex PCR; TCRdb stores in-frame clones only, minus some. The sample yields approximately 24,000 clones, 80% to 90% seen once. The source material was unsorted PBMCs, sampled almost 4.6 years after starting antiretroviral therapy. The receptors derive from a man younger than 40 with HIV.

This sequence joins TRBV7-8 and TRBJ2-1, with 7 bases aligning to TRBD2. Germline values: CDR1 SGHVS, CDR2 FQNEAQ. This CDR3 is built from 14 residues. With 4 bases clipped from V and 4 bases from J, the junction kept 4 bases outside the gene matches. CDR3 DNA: TGTGCCAGCAGCTCCCCGGGAGGATACAATGAGCAGTTCTTC. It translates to CASSSPGGYNEQFF.

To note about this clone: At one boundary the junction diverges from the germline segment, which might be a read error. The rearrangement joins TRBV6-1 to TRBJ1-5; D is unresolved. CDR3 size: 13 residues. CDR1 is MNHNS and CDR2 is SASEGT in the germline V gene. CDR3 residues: CASSDSNHQSQHF. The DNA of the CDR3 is TGTGCCAGCAGTGACAGCAATCATCAGTCCCAGCATTTT.

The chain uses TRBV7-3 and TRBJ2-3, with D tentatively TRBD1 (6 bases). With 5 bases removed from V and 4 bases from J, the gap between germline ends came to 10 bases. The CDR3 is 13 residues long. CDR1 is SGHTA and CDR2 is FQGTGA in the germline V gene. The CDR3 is CASSRQVSDTQYF. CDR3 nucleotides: TGTGCCAGCAGCAGACAGGTCTCAGATACGCAGTATTTT. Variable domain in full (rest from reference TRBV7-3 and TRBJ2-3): GAGVSQTPSNKVTEKGKYVELRCDPISGHTALYWYRQSLGQGPEFLIYFQGTGAADDSGLPNDRFFAVRPEGSVSTLKIQRTERGDSAVYLCASSRQVSDTQYFGPGTRLTVL.

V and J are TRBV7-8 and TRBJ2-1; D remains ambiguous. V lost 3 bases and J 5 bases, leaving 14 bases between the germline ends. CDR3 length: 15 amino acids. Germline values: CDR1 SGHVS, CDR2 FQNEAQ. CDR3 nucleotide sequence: TGTGCCAGCAGCTTTGGAGCAGGTCCAAACAATGAGCAGTTCTTC. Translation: CASSFGAGPNNEQFF.

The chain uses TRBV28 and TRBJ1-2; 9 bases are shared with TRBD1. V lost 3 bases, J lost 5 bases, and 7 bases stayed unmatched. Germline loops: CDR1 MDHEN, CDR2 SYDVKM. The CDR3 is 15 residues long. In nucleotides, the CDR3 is TGTGCCAGCAGTTTGGGGACACAGGGGGCGTATGGCTACACCTTC. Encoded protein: CASSLGTQGAYGYTF.

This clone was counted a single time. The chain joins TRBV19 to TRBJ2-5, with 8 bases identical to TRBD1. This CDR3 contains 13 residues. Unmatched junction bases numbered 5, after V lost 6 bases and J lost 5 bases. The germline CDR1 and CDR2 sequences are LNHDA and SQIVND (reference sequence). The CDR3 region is CASRTGGGETQYF. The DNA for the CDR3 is TGTGCCAGTAGAACAGGGGGAGGTGAGACCCAGTACTTC. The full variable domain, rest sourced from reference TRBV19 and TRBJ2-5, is DGGITQSPKYLFRKEGQNVTLSCEQNLNHDAMYWYRQDPGQGLRLIYYSQIVNDFQKGDIAEGYSVSREKKESFPLTVTSAQKNPTAFYLCASRTGGGETQYFGPGTRLLVL.

The CDR3 reads CASSFSGNEQYF. CDR3 nucleotides: TGTGCCAGCAGCTTTAGCGGGAACGAGCAGTACTTC. The chain carries TRBV5-6 and TRBJ2-7, with 8 bases matching TRBD2. CDR3 size: 12 residues. V trimming: 2 bases; J trimming: 5 bases; junction bases outside the gene matches: 0. CDR1 SGHDT and CDR2 YYEEEE come from the germline V gene.

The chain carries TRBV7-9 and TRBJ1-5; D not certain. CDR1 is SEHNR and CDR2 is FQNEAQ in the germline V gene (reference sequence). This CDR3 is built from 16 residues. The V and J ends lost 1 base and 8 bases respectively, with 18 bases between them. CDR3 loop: CASSLGSNSRGEPQHF. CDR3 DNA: TGTGCCAGCAGCTTAGGGTCGAACAGCCGAGGAGAGCCCCAGCATTTT.

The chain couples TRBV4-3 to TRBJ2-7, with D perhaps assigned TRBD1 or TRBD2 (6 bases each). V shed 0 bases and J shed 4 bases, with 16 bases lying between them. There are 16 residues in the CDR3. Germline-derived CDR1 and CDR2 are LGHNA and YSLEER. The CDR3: CASSQEGGRDAYEQYF. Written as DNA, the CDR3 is TGCGCCAGCAGCCAAGAGGGGGGCCGTGACGCGTACGAGCAGTACTTC.

CDR3 protein: CASRNPRFSYEQYF. The CDR3, as DNA: TGTGCCAGCAGGAACCCCCGGTTCTCCTACGAGCAGTACTTC. The rearrangement uses TRBV5-6 and TRBJ2-7, with D unresolved. The V and J ends lost 5 bases and 0 bases respectively, with 12 bases between them. The CDR3 covers 14 residues. Germline V gene data show CDR1 as SGHDT and CDR2 as YYEEEE.

The CDR3 DNA sequence: TGTGCCAGCAGTAGGACTGATGCGCAGTATTTT. It specifies CASSRTDAQYF. The V gene is TRBV6-6, the J gene TRBJ2-3; D might be TRBD2 (5 bases). Looked up from germline, CDR1 is MNHNY and CDR2 is SVGAGI (reference sequence). The CDR3 length is 11 residues. The germline V and J ends were trimmed by 5 bases and 10 bases, with 10 bases remaining between them.

The chain's CDR3 is CASSFDITGDANYGYTF. The CDR3 DNA reads as TGTGCCAGCAGTTTTGATATAACAGGGGACGCAAACTATGGCTACACCTTC. The chain carries TRBV28 and TRBJ1-2; 7 nucleotides agree with TRBD1. Losses at the gene ends were 3 bases for V and 2 bases for J; bases not matched to a gene: 12. The CDR3 extends over 17 amino acids. Per germline, CDR1 MDHEN and CDR2 SYDVKM.

The CDR3 sequence is CASSQNEGVGQPQHF. CDR3 nucleotide sequence: TGCGCCAGCAGCCAAAATGAGGGGGTCGGGCAGCCCCAGCATTTT. The chain links TRBV4-3 to TRBJ1-5; weak D call: TRBD1 (6 bases). Trimming removed 2 bases from V and 7 bases from J, with 15 bases in between. CDR3 length: 15 amino acids. CDR1 and CDR2 (germline): LGHNA, YSLEER.

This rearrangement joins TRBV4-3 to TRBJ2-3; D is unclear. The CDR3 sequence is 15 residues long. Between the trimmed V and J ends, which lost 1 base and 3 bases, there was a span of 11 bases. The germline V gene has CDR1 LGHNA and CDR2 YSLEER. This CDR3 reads CASSQAPPGTDTQYF. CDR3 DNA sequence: TGCGCCAGCAGCCAAGCGCCCCCTGGGACAGATACGCAGTATTTT.

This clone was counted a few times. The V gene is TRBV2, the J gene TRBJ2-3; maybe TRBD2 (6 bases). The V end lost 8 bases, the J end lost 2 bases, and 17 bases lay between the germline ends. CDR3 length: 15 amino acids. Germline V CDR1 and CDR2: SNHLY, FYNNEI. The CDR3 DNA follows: TGTGCCAGCCTTCACCGCGGGGACGTCACAGATACGCAGTATTTT. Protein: CASLHRGDVTDTQYF.

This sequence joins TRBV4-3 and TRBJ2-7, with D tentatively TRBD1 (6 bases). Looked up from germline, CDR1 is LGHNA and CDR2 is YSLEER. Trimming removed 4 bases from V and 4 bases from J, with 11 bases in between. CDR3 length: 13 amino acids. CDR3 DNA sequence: TGCGCCAGCAGCCCAGGACAGTCTTACGAGCAGTACTTC. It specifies CASSPGQSYEQYF.

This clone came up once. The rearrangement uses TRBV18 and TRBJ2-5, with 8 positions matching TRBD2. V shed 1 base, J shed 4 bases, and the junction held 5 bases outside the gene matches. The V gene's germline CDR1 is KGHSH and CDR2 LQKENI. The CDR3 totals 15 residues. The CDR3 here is CASSPLAGISETQYF. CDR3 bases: TGTGCCAGCTCACCACTAGCGGGGATCTCAGAGACCCAGTACTTC.

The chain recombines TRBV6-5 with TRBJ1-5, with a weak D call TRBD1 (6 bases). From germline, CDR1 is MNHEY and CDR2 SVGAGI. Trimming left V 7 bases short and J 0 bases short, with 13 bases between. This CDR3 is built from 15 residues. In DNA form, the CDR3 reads TGTGCCAGCAAATCCGGACAGTATAGCAATCAGCCCCAGCATTTT. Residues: CASKSGQYSNQPQHF.

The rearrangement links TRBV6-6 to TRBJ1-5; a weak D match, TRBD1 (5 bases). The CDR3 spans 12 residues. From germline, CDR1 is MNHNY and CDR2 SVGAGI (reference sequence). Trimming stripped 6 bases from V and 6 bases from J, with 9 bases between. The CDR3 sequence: CASSPRGQPQHF. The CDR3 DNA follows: TGTGCCAGCAGCCCGAGGGGTCAGCCCCAGCATTTT.

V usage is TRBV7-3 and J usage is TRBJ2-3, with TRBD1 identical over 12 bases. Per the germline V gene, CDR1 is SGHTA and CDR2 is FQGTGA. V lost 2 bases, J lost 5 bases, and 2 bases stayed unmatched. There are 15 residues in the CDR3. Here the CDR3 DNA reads TGTGCCAGCAGCTTAGGGACAGGGGGCTTAGATACGCAGTATTTT. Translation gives CASSLGTGGLDTQYF.